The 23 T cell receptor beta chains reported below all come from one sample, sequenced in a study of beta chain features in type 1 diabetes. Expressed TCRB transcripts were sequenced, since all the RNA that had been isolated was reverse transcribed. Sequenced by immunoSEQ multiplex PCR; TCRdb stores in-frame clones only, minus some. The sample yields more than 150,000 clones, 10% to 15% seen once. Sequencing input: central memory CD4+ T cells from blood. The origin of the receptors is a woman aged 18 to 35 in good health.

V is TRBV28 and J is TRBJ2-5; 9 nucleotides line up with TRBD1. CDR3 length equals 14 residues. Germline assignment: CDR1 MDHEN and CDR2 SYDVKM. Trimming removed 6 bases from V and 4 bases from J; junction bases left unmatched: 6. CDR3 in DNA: TGTGCCAGCAGCGCCGGGACAGGGCGAGAGACCCAGTACTTC. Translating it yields CASSAGTGRETQYF. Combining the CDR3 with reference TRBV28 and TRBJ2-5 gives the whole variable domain DVKVTQSSRYLVKRTGEKVFLECVQDMDHENMFWYRQDPGLGLRLIYFSYDVKMKEKGDIPEGYSVSREKKERFSLILESASTNQTSMYLCASSAGTGRETQYFGPGTRLLVL.

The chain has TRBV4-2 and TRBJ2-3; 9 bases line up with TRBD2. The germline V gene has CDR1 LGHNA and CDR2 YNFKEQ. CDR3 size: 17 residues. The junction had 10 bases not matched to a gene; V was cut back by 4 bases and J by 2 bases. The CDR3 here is CASSPRRASGATDTQYF. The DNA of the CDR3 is TGTGCCAGCAGCCCTCGAAGGGCTAGCGGGGCCACAGATACGCAGTATTTT.

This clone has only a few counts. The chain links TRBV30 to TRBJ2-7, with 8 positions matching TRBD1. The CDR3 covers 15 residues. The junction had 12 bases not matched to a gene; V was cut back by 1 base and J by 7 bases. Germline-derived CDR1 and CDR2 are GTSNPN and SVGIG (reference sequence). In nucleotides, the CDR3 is TGTGCCTGGAGTGATATTGGGACAGGAGGCCGTGAGCAGTACTTC. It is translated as CAWSDIGTGGREQYF. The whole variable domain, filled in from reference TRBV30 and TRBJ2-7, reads SQTIHQWPATLVQPVGSPLSLECTVEGTSNPNLYWYRQAAGRGLQLLFYSVGIGQISSEVPQNLSASRPQDRQFILSSKKLLLSDSGFYLCAWSDIGTGGREQYFGPGTRLTVT.

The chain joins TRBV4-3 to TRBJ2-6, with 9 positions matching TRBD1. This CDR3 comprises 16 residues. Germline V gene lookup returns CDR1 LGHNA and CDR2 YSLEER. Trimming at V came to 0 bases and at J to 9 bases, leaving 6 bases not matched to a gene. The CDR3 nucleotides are TGCGCCAGCAGCCAAGAATGGGACAGGGAGGACAACGTCCTGACTTTC. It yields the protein CASSQEWDREDNVLTF.

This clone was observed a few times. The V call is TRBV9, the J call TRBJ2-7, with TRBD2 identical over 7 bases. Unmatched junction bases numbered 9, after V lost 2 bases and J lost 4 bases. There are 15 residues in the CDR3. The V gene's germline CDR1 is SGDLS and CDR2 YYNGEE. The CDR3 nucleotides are TGTGCCAGCAGCGTCGAGGGTACTAGCGCGTACGAGCAGTACTTC. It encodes CASSVEGTSAYEQYF.

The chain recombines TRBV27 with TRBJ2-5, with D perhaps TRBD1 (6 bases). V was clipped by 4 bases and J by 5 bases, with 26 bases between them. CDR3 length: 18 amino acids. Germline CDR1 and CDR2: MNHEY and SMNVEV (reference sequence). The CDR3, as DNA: TGTGCCAGCAGTTCATCCCTCAGGGGCCCGAAGATGATGGAGACCCAGTACTTC. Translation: CASSSSLRGPKMMETQYF.

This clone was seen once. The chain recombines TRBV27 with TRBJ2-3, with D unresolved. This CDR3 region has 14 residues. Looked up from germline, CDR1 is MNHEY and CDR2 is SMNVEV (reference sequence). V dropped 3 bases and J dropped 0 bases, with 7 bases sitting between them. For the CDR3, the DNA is TGTGCCAGCAGTTTCAGATCTAGCACAGATACGCAGTATTTT. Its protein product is CASSFRSSTDTQYF.

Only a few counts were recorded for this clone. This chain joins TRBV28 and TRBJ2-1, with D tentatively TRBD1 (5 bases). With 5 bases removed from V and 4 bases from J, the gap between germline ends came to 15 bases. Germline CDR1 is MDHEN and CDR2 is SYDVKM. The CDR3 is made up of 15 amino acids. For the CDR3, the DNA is TGTGCCAGCAGTACCGACAGAAAAGCGTACAATGAGCAGTTCTTC. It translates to CASSTDRKAYNEQFF.

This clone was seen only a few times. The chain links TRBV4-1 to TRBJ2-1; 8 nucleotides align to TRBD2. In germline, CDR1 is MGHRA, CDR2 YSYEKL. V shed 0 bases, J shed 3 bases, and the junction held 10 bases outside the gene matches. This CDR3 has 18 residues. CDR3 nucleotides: TGCGCCAGCAGCCAAGATCGGCATGCTAGCGGGTTCTACAATGAGCAGTTCTTC. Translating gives CASSQDRHASGFYNEQFF.

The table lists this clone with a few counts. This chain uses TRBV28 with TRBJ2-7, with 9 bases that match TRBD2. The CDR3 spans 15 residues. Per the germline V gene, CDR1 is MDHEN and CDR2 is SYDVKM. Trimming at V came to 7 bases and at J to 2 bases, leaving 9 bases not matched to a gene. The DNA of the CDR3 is TGTGCCAGCACCGCGGGGGGGGCGATGACCTACGAGCAGTACTTC. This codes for CASTAGGAMTYEQYF. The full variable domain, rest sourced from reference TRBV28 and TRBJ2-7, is DVKVTQSSRYLVKRTGEKVFLECVQDMDHENMFWYRQDPGLGLRLIYFSYDVKMKEKGDIPEGYSVSREKKERFSLILESASTNQTSMYLCASTAGGAMTYEQYFGPGTRLTVT.

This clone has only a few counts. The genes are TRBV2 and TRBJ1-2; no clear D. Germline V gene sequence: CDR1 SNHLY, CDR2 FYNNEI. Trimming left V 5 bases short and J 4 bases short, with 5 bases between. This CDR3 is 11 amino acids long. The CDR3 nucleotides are TGTGCCAGCAGTTACAGCTATGGCTACACCTTC. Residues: CASSYSYGYTF.

CDR3 region: CATSRDGTELNQPQHF. The CDR3 nucleotides are TGTGCCACCAGCAGAGATGGGACAGAACTAAATCAGCCCCAGCATTTT. The genes are TRBV15 and TRBJ1-5, with 7 bases fitting TRBD1. Trimming removed 0 bases from V and 4 bases from J; junction bases left unmatched: 6. CDR1 and CDR2 from the germline V gene are LNHNV and YYDKDF (reference sequence). This CDR3 is 16 amino acids long. Filled out from reference TRBV15 and TRBJ1-5, the complete variable domain reads DAMVIQNPRYQVTQFGKPVTLSCSQTLNHNVMYWYQQKSSQAPKLLFHYYDKDFNNEADTPDNFQSRRPNTSFCFLDIRSPGLGDTAMYLCATSRDGTELNQPQHFGDGTRLSIL.

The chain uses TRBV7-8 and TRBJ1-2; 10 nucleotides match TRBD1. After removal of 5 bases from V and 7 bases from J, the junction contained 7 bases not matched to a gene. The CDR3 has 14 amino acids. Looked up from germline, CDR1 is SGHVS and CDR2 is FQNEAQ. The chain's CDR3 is CASSPRDRGGGYTF. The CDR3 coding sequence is TGTGCCAGCAGCCCTCGGGACAGGGGAGGTGGCTACACCTTC.

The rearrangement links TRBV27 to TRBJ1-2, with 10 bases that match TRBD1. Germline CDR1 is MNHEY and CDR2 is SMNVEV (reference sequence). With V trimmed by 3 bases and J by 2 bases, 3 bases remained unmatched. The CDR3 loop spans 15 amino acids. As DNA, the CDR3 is TGTGCCAGCAGTTTGGGACAGGGGAAAAACTATGGCTACACCTTC. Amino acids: CASSLGQGKNYGYTF.

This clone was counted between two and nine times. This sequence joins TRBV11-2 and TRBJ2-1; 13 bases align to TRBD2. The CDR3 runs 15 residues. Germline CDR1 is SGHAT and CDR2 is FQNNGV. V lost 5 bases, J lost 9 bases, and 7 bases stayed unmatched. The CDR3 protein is CASSPGLAGVSEQFF. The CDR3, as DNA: TGTGCCAGCAGCCCAGGACTAGCGGGAGTTAGTGAGCAGTTCTTC. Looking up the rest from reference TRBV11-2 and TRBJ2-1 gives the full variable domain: EAGVAQSPRYKIIEKRQSVAFWCNPISGHATLYWYQQILGQGPKLLIQFQNNGVVDDSQLPKDRFSAERLKGVDSTLKIQPAKLEDSAVYLCASSPGLAGVSEQFFGPGTRLTVL.

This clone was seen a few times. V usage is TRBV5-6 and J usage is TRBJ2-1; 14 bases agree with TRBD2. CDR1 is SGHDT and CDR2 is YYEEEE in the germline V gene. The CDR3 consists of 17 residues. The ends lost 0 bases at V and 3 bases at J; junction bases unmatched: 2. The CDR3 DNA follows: TGTGCCAGCAGCTTGGGACTAGCGGGAGGGTACTACAATGAGCAGTTCTTC. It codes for CASSLGLAGGYYNEQFF.

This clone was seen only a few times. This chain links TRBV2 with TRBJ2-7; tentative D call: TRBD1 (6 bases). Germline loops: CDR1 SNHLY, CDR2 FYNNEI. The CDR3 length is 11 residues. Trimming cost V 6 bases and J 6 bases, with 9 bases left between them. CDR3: CASRQGSEQYF. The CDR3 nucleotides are TGTGCCAGCAGACAGGGTTCCGAGCAGTACTTC.

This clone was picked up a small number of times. The CDR3 nucleotides are TGTGCCAGCAGTCTTCTCGGCAGGATGAACACTGAAGCTTTCTTT. This gives the protein CASSLLGRMNTEAFF. The chain joins TRBV6-5 to TRBJ1-1, with unresolved D. Germline CDR1 is MNHEY and CDR2 is SVGAGI. The V end was cut by 5 bases, the J end by 0 bases, with 13 bases between. CDR3 length: 15 amino acids.

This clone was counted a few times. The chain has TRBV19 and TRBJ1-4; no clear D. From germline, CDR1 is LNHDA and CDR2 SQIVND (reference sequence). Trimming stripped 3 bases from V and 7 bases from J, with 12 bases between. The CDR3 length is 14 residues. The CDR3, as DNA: TGTGCCAGTAGTATTAGCGGGCCCGGTGAAAAACTGTTTTTT. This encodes CASSISGPGEKLFF.

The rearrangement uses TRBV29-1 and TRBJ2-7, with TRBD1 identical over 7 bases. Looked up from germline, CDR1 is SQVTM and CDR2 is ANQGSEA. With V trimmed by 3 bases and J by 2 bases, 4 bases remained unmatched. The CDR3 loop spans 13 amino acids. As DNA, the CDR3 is TGCAGCGTTGATCTGGACAGGACCTACGAGCAGTACTTC. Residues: CSVDLDRTYEQYF.

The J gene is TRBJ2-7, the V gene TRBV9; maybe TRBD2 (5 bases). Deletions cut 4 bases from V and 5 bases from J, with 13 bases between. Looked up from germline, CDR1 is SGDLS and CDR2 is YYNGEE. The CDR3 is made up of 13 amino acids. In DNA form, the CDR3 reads TGTGCCAGCAGCCTCGGGGTTCCCAACGAGCAGTACTTC. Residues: CASSLGVPNEQYF.

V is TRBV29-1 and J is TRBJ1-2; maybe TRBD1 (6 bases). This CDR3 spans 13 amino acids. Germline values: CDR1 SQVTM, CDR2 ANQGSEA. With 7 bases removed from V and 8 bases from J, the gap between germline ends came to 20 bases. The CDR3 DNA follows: TGCAGCGCCTATAGGGGGAACAGCCCGGGCTACACCTTC. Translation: CSAYRGNSPGYTF.

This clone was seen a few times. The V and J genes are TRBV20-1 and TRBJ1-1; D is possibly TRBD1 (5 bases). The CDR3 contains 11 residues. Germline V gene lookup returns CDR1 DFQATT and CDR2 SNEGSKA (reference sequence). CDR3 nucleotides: TGCAGGGGACTTCTGAACACTGAAGCTTTCTTT. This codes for CRGLLNTEAFF.